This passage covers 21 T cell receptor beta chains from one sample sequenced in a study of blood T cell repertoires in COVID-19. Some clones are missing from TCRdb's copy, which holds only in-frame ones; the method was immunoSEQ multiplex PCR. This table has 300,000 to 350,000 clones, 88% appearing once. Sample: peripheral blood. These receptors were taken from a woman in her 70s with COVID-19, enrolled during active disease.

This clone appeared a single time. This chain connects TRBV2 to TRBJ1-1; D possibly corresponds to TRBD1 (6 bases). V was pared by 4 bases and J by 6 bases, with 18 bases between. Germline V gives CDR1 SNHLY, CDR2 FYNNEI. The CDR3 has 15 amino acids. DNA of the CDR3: TGTGCCAGCAGTGGGTACAGGGAAGGGTTCTCTGAAGCTTTCTTT. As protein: CASSGYREGFSEAFF. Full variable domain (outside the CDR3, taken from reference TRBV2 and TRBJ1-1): EPEVTQTPSHQVTQMGQEVILRCVPISNHLYFYWYRQILGQKVEFLVSFYNNEISEKSEIFDDQFSVERPDGSNFTLKIRSTKLEDSAMYFCASSGYREGFSEAFFGQGTRLTVV.

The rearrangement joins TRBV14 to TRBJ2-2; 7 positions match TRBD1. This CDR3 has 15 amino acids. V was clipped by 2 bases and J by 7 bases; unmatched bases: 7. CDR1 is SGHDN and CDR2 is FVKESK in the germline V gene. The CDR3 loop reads CASSQLTGHYGELFF. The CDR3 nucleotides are TGTGCCAGCAGCCAATTGACAGGGCATTACGGGGAGCTGTTTTTT. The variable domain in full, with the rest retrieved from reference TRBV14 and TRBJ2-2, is EAGVTQFPSHSVIEKGQTVTLRCDPISGHDNLYWYRRVMGKEIKFLLHFVKESKQDESGMPNNRFLAERTGGTYSTLKVQPAELEDSGVYFCASSQLTGHYGELFFGEGSRLTVL.

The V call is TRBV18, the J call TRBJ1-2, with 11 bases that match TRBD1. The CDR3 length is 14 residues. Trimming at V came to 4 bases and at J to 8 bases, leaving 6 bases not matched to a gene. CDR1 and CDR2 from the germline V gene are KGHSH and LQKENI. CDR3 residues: CASSRGQGAEGYTF. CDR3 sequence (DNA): TGTGCCAGCTCACGCGGACAGGGGGCGGAAGGCTACACCTTC.

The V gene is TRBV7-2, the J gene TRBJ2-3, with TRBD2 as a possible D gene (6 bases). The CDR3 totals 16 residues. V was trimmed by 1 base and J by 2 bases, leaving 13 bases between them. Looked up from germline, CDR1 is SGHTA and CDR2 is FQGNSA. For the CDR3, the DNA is TGTGCCAGCAGCTTAGTAGTGGGACTGCCCACAGATACGCAGTATTTT. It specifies CASSLVVGLPTDTQYF.

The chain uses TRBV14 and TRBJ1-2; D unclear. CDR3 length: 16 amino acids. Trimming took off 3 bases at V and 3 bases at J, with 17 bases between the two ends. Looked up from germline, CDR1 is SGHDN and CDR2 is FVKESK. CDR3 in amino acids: CASSQTFGDGDYGYTF. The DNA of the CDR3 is TGTGCCAGCAGCCAGACTTTCGGCGACGGCGACTATGGCTACACCTTC. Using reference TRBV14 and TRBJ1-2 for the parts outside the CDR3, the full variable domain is EAGVTQFPSHSVIEKGQTVTLRCDPISGHDNLYWYRRVMGKEIKFLLHFVKESKQDESGMPNNRFLAERTGGTYSTLKVQPAELEDSGVYFCASSQTFGDGDYGYTFGSGTRLTVV.

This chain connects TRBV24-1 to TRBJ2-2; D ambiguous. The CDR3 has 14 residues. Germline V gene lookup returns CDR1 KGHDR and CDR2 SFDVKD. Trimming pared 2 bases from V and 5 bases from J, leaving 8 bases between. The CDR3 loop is CATSDSPRTGELFF. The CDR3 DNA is TGTGCCACCAGTGATTCTCCGCGGACCGGGGAGCTGTTTTTT.

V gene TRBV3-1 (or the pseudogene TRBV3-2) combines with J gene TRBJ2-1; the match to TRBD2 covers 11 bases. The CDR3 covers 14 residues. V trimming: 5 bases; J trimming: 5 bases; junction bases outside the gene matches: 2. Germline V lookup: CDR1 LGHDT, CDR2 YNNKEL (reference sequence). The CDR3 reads CASSSSGGDNEQFF. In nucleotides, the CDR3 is TGTGCCAGCAGCAGTAGCGGGGGGGACAATGAGCAGTTCTTC.

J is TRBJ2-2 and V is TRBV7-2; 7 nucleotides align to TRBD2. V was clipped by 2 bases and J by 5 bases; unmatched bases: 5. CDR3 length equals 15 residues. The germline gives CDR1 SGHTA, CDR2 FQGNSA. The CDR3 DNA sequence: TGTGCCAGCAGCTTAAGTTCCGGGGGGACCGGGGAGCTGTTTTTT. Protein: CASSLSSGGTGELFF.

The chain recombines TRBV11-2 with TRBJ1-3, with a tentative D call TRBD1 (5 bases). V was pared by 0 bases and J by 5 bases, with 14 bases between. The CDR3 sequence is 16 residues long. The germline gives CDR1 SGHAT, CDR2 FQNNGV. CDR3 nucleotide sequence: TGTGCCAGCAGCTTAGATCCCCCAGGGTACCGAAACACCATATATTTT. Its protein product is CASSLDPPGYRNTIYF. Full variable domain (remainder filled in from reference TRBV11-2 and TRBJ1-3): EAGVAQSPRYKIIEKRQSVAFWCNPISGHATLYWYQQILGQGPKLLIQFQNNGVVDDSQLPKDRFSAERLKGVDSTLKIQPAKLEDSAVYLCASSLDPPGYRNTIYFGEGSWLTVV.

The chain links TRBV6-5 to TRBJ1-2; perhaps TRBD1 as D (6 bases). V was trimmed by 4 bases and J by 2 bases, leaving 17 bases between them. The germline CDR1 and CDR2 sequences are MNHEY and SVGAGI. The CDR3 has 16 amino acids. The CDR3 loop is CASSLYGTPTNYGYTF. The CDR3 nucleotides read TGTGCCAGCAGTTTATACGGGACACCCACGAACTATGGCTACACCTTC.

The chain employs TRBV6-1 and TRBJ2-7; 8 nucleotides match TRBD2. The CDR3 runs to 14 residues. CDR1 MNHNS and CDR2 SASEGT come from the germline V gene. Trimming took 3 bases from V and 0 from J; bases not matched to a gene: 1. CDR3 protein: CASSDSGVSYEQYF. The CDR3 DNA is TGTGCCAGCAGTGATAGCGGGGTCTCCTACGAGCAGTACTTC.

This CDR3 reads CASRSGQGPPQHF. The CDR3 region has the DNA TGTGCCAGTAGGAGCGGACAGGGTCCGCCCCAGCATTTT. The chain carries TRBV19 and TRBJ1-5, with TRBD1 matching over 8 bases. V gave up 6 bases and J gave up 9 bases; unmatched junction bases: 7. The germline CDR1 and CDR2 sequences are LNHDA and SQIVND (reference sequence). The length of the CDR3 is 13 residues.

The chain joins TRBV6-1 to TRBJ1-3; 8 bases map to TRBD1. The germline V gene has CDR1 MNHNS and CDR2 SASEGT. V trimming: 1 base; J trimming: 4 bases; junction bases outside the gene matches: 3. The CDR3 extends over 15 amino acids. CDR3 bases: TGTGCCAGCAGTGAAGGGTGGACAGGGGGAAACACCATATATTTT. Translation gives CASSEGWTGGNTIYF.

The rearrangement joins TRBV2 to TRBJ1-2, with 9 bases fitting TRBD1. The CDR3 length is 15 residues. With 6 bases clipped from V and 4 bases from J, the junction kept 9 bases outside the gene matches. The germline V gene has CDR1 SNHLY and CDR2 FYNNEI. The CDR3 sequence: CASSRDRVILYGYTF. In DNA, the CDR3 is TGTGCCAGCAGCCGGGACAGGGTGATCCTCTATGGCTACACCTTC.

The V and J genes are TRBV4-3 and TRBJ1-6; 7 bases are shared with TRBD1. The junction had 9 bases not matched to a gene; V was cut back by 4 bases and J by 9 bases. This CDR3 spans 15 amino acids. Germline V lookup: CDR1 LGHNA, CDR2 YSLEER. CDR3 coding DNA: TGCGCCAGCAGCCCAGAGACAGGGTTGGTTTCACCCCTCCACTTT. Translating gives CASSPETGLVSPLHF.

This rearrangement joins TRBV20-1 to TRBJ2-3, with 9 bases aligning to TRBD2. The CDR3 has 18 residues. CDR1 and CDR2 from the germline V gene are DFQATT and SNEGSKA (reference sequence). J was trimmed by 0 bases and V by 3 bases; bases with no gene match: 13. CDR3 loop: CSASNRRGGGSSTDTQYF. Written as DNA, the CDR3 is TGCAGTGCTAGTAATCGTCGCGGGGGGGGATCTAGCACAGATACGCAGTATTTT.

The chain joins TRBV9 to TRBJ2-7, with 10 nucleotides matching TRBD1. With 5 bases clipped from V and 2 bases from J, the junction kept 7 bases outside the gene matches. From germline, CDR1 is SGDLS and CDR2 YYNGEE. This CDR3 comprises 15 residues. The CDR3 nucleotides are TGTGCCAGCAGTCGGGCAGGGACAGGGGCCTACGAGCAGTACTTC. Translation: CASSRAGTGAYEQYF.

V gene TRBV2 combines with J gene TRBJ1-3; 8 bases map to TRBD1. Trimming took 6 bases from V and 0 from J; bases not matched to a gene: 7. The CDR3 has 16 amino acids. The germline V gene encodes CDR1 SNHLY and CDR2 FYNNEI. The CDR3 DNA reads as TGTGCCAGCAGACGCGGACAGGGTCGCTCTGGAAACACCATATATTTT. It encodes CASRRGQGRSGNTIYF.

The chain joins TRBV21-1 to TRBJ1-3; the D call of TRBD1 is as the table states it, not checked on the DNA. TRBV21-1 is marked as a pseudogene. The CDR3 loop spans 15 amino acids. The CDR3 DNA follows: TGTGCCAGCAGCAAACGACAGGGTAAGATGGACACCATATATTTT. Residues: CASSKRQGKMDTIYF.

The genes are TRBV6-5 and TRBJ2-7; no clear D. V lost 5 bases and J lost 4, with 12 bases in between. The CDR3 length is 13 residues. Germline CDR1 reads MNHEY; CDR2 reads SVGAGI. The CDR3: CASSRPGSYEQYF. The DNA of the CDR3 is TGTGCCAGCAGTCGTCCTGGCTCTTACGAGCAGTACTTC.

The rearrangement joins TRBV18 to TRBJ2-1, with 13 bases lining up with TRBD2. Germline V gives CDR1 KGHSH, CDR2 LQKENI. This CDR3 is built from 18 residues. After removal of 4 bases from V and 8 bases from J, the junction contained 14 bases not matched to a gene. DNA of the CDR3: TGTGCCAGCTCACTACTAGCGGGGGGGCCAGTCGTTGAGGATGAGCAGTTCTTC. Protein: CASSLLAGGPVVEDEQFF.